This T cell receptor (beta chain) is drawn from a study of cytomegalovirus exposure and HLA in healthy donors (dated by TCRdb to about 2017). Concerning the study at large: An earlier analysis of approximately 550 of the donors reported 250 to 350 Gb of sequence data and 117 million unique TCR beta sequences from about 180 million T cells. About 330 gigabases of sequencing data and around 88 million unique TCR sequences made up an early release that covered about 640 HLA-typed donors. The genetic ancestry cluster associated with self-reported Caucasian donors included 65% to 90% of the approximately 410 genotyped donors. The study aimed to test whether cataloging public T cell receptors could reveal signatures of past pathogen exposure. The study profiled the T cell repertoires of about 720 subjects by immunosequencing and related them to cytomegalovirus serostatus. Along with the approximately 650-subject first cohort, a separate validation cohort of over a hundred different subjects was used. High-throughput TCR immunosequencing, statistical association of individual TCRs with disease status, and machine learning were combined to predict cytomegalovirus infection status. A later analysis re-examined previously published TCR beta repertoires from just over 650 donors and added high-resolution HLA genotyping to investigate patterns of TCR occurrence. The later analysis used no new phenotypic data to find candidate immune exposures, relying instead on TCR beta sequences and their occurrence across donors. An earlier analysis of some 600 of the donors applied high-throughput TCR beta sequencing to assess whether each TCR beta V gene segment acted as functional or pseudogenic. Donor age, sex, ethnicity and CMV serostatus were collected together with the repertoire data. A later genetic analysis took genome-wide SNP genotypes for about three fifths of the 666 donors and used that subset as a discovery cohort. All discovery cohort repertoires had been generated on a single sequencing platform. Both class I and class II loci were covered by HLA typing, at four-digit resolution. The number of typed donors differed by locus: 629-630 for A, B, C, DRB1 and DQB1; 500 to 550 for DQA1; 606 for DPA1; and around 490 for DPB1. Because of strong linkage in the cohort, roughly five DR-DQ haplotypes were treated as single units for association and clustering. Among some 400 genotyped donors of the cohort, an average of about 240,000 unique TCR beta nucleotide sequences was sequenced per donor, of which about 19% were non-productive. What the work shows at the level of the full study, not this receptor alone: The authors suggested that the approach could potentially be extended to other disease states and immunological phenotypes. Because some donors lacked HLA typing at each locus, the association tests relied only on the typed subset. Across donors, most TCR sequences were observed very rarely, whereas some public TCRs were present in many individuals. Linkage disequilibrium might explain the correlated functional status among segregating V segments, but an unknown experimental factor could not be ruled out. Several of the top co-occurrence clusters appeared to be linked to parvovirus B19, influenza, CMV and Epstein-Barr virus, according to a later analysis. CMV serostatus was the only immune exposure information available for the cohort. When HLA alleles, especially DR and DQ, strongly co-occurred, TCR associations were difficult to assign to individual alleles. In a later analysis, 16,951 TCR beta sequences were associated with specific HLA alleles at a false discovery rate of 0.05. A few of the identified cytomegalovirus-associated TCR beta chains were confirmed in vitro to be specific for cytomegalovirus antigens. The earlier analysis of some 540 of the donors excluded approximately 15 rarely observed V segments, including chromosome 9 orphons, because counts were too low. A later analysis found that most CMV-associated TCR beta chains appeared HLA-restricted, with HLA associations seemingly driven largely by CMV exposure. The classifier was reported to diagnose cytomegalovirus status with high specificity and sensitivity in both the original and validation cohorts. In a later analysis, the rate of TCR association differed among HLA loci, with DRB1 alleles having the most associated TCRs and HLA-C alleles having the fewest. Presence/absence analyses assumed roughly uniform sequencing depth across donors, an assumption that may not hold. A group of highly shared sequence variants was considered likely to be a technical artifact of the sequencing pipeline. In a later analysis, HLA-associated TCR beta chains showed more clonal expansion and lower generation probabilities than non-associated chains that were equally common. An association between a missense DCLRE1C variant and V-gene and J-gene trimming of TCR beta chains was found in a later genetic analysis and replicated in an independent cohort. A total of about 180 TCR beta chains were listed by the study as associated with cytomegalovirus. This cohort had only TCR beta chains sequenced, and the lack of alpha or paired-chain data limited which features could be detected. According to a later genetic analysis, donors in an Asian-associated ancestry cluster had fewer N-insertions in productive TCRs than the roughly 670-donor mean. Because the 87-base-pair reads could not distinguish some IMGT-functional V segments, including TRBV6-2 and TRBV6-3, those segments were excluded. A further reported finding was that TCR beta sequences accurately predicted the HLA-A and HLA-B alleles for most subjects in the first cohort. An earlier analysis of approximately 600 of the donors showed that most TCR beta V segments appeared in productive rearrangements either about 87% or about 30% of the time, which broadly matched IMGT annotations.

The CDR3 goes from the cysteine to the phenylalanine over 14 residues. CDR3 DNA is the only sequence kept; it has 42 bases, read in frame from the first base. Reading the germline V gene gives CDR1 MNHEY and CDR2 SVGAGI. The junction shows trimming of 6 bases on V and 5 bases on J, and the gene matches do not reach 6 bases of it. As concerns this clone: This clone's antigen is unknown. Base qualities were left out, and no much larger clone turns up one base away.

In total, about 650 healthy bone marrow donors made up the cohort. All cohort members were sampled while nominally healthy, although unrecorded immune exposures were likely present. The donor was CMV seropositive and was included in the group of approximately 300 seropositive cohort members. Each donor provided a peripheral blood sample, and peripheral blood mononuclear cells were used for TCR beta sequencing. Genomic DNA extraction from the blood cell samples was performed with the Qiagen DNeasy Blood Extraction Kit. Library prep was done by the immunoSEQ multiplex PCR assay. The multiplex PCR relied on a mix of 60 forward primers for TCR Vbeta segments and 13 reverse primers for TCR Jbeta segments. Amplification of the CDR3 region of rearranged TCR beta genes was performed with a multiplex PCR assay on genomic DNA. On the Illumina HiSeq System, the amplified TCR beta libraries were sequenced as 87-base-pair reads. The original pipeline was this. A later analysis tallied tens of millions of unique TCR beta chains across the approximately 670 repertoires, and about 10 million of those chains were shared by two or more donors. Raw reads were error-corrected and collapsed into unique sequences by a nearest-neighbor algorithm in which closely related sequences were merged to remove PCR and sequencing errors. CDR3 sequences were aligned to IMGT reference sequences to assign V, D and J gene segments. For a sequence to be retained, a match of at least six nucleotides to both a V gene segment and a J gene segment was required. Rearrangements were called productive when the CDR3 lacked stop codons and stayed in frame with V and J; all others were non-productive. Following IMGT convention, CDR3 was defined as the stretch from the second conserved V-encoded cysteine up to the conserved J-encoded phenylalanine. The earlier analysis of 550 to 650 of the donors excluded any sequence lacking an unambiguous match to a single V gene segment. In an earlier analysis of around 600 of the donors, V segments were called functional above 56.7% productive rearrangements and were called segregating when the between-donor standard deviation exceeded 5%. A statistical classification framework was built for diagnosing cytomegalovirus status from the catalog of TCR beta chain sequences. V and J gene assignment, in a later analysis, came from comparing TCR nucleotide sequences with IMGT/GENE-DB human TR gene sequences. A later analysis assigned CDR3 sequences and most-parsimonious VDJ recombination scenarios with the TCRdist pipeline. In a later analysis, each TCR beta chain was defined by its CDR3 amino acid sequence together with its V-gene family, and reads lacking a unique V-gene family were excluded. As a way to deal with suspected cross-contamination and a sequencing artifact, a later analysis dropped nearly 600 nucleotide sequences that were highly shared and had low generation probability. For each public chain, a later analysis derived a clonal expansion index from normalized ranks of inferred template counts within each repertoire. In a later analysis, generation probabilities were computed using a VDJ recombination model fitted to out-of-frame rearrangements, and the results were checked against IGoR. In a later analysis, TCR-TCR, TCR-HLA and TCR-CMV co-occurrence was scored with hypergeometric tests, and a repertoire-size bias correction was applied to TCR pairs. False discovery rates were estimated in a later analysis by permuting HLA or CMV assignments 20 times. A later analysis grouped co-occurring TCRs with DBSCAN, adding TCRdist sequence similarity when clustering within HLA-allele-positive subsets. For co-occurrence clustering, repertoires with fewer than 30,000 or more than 120,000 public chains were excluded, along with several repertoires with anomalous nucleotide sharing. The clones in this table, taken by TCRdb from immuneACCESS, are in-frame only. Not every clone is retained; where verified, under half of the shortfall comes from an unresolved V gene, and the cause of the rest is unknown. That table gives V, J and clone size, and the DNA gave D and trimming. Here the sample has 99,000 or so clones; roughly 72% occur a single time. In total, the top ten clones hold approximately 5% of the sample.

The source material was PBMCs. The chain is encoded by TRBV6-5 joined to TRBJ1-2; TRBD1 fits 10 bases in the junction. The sequence was collected from a woman between 18 and 29 years old in good health and CMV-seropositive. Here the CDR3 is given as CASRRDRGYYGYTF. Here is the DNA: TGTGCCAGCAGAAGGGACAGGGGTTATTATGGCTACACCTTC.